The clone carrying this T cell receptor (beta chain) has a count of ten or more. Its antigen is unknown. Germline V lookup: CDR1 MDHEN, CDR2 SYDVKM. This CDR3 is 13 amino acids long. Trimming removed 6 bases from V and 7 bases from J, with 16 bases in between. MiXCR, run by TCRdb on the reads, gives a single entry per CDR3 protein. This table has 150,000 to 200,000 distinct CDR3 sequences, about an eighth appearing once. The entry originates in a study of T cell repertoires in cytomegalovirus infection. The wider study: Public TCR beta signatures marked donors with CMV infection and the matching HLA. Study results and limitations: There were carriers of CMV plus the relevant HLA, and cumulative public TCR beta family frequency identified them. HLA-C-restricted CMV clonotypes gave the most frequent clonotype in two of eight donors.

The receptor was derived from a human donor in good health (CMV status not recorded). Some clones in this sample may be carry-over from other donors' samples. The sequenced sample was PBMCs. The chain carries TRBV28 and TRBJ2-7, with D possibly matching TRBD1 (7 bases). CDR3 in amino acids: CASSRGVTQEQYF. CDR3 bases: TGTGCCAGCAGCAGGGGGGTTACACAGGAGCAGTACTTC.